This T cell receptor (beta chain) was profiled in a study of T cells after posttransplantation cyclophosphamide. The study, taken as a whole, reports: After PTCy, TRB diversity resembled that of CNI/methotrexate controls.

The CDR3 extends over 13 amino acids. Trimming at V came to 1 base and at J to 10 bases, leaving 6 bases not matched to a gene. The V gene's germline CDR1 is SNHLY and CDR2 FYNNEI. Sequenced by immunoSEQ multiplex PCR; TCRdb stores in-frame clones only, minus some. The data show around 30,000 clones, with none appearing a single time. This clone was seen repeatedly, ten times or more. The antigen is undetermined. This related bone marrow graft donor gave peripheral blood on the day of marrow donation. The source is a woman aged 55 to 70 in good health, CMV-negative, and a related stem cell transplant donor. Sequenced material: PBMCs. V is TRBV2 and J is TRBJ1-1; TRBD1 agrees at 7 bases. The CDR3 here is CASSEDRGTSAFF. CDR3 nucleotide sequence: TGTGCCAGCAGTGAAGACAGGGGAACGTCAGCTTTCTTT.